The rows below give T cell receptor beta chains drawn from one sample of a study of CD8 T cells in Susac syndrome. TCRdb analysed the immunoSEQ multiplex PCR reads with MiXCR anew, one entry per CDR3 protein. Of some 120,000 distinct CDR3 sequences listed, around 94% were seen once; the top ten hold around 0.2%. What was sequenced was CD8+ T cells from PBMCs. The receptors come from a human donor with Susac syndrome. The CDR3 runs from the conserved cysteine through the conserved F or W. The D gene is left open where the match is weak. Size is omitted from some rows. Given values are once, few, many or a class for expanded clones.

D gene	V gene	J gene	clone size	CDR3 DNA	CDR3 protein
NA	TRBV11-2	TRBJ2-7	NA	TGTGCCGGAGGACACCGACCGTCCTACGAGCAGTACTTC	CAGGHRPSYEQYF
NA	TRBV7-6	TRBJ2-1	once	TGTGCCAGCAGCTTAGCTCCGGGAGAAAATTATTTTGTAAATGAGCAGTTCTTC	CASSLAPGENYFVNEQFF
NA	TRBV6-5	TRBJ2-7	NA	TGTGCCAGCAGTCCCCAAACTGGGAGCTCCTACGAGCAGTACTTC	CASSPQTGSSYEQYF
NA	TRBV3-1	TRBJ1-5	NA	TGTGCCAGCAGCCACCGACAGTACAATCAGCCCCAGCATTTT	CASSHRQYNQPQHF
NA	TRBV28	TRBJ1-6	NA	TGTGCCAGCAAGGCGGGTTCACCCCTCCACTTT	CASKAGSPLHF
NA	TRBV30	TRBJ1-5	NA	TGTGCCTGGAGTGAGGGAAATCAGCCCCAGCATTTT	CAWSEGNQPQHF
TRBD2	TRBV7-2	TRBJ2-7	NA	TGTGCCAGCAGTTGGACTAGCGGCTCCTACGAGCAGTACTTC	CASSWTSGSYEQYF
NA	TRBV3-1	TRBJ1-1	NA	TGTGCCAGCAGCGAACAATGGGCCCCAACCACTGAAGCTTTCTTT	CASSEQWAPTTEAFF
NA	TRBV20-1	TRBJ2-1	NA	TGCAGTGCTAGAGGCTACAATGAGCAGTTCTTC	CSARGYNEQFF
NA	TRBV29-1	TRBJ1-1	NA	TGCAGCGTTGCCGTGGGGGCGGCTGAAGCTTTCTTT	CSVAVGAAEAFF
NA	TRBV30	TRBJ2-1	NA	TGTGCCTGGAGTGTTTTGAATGAGCAGTTCTTC	CAWSVLNEQFF
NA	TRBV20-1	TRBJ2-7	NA	TGCAGTGCTAGCGGCCCATCCTACGAGCAGTACTTC	CSASGPSYEQYF
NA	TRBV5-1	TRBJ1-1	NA	TGCGCCAGCAGCGACGAGGGTGAAGCTTTCTTT	CASSDEGEAFF
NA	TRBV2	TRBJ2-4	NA	TGTGCCAGCAATCATGCCATGTCGGAGATAAACATTCAGTACTTC	CASNHAMSEINIQYF
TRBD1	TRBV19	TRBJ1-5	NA	TGTGCCAGTAGTATAATACAGGGGGCGGTTAATCAGCCCCAGCATTTT	CASSIIQGAVNQPQHF
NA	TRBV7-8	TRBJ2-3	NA	TGTGCCAGCACAATCACAGATACGCAGTATTTT	CASTITDTQYF
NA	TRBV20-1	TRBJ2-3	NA	TGCAGTGCTAGACTAATTCCCCGGGAGCAGCTCGCAGATACGCAGTATTTT	CSARLIPREQLADTQYF
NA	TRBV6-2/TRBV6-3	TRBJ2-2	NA	TGTGCCAGCAGTTACAGCCTAGATGCCGGGGAGCTGTTTTTT	CASSYSLDAGELFF
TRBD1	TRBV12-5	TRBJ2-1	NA	TGTGCTAGTGGTATGACAGGGTCGAACTACAATGAGCAGTTCTTC	CASGMTGSNYNEQFF
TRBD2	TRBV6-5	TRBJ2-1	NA	TGTGCCAGCAGTTCCACCCCTAGCGGGGCCTACAATGAGCAGTTCTTC	CASSSTPSGAYNEQFF
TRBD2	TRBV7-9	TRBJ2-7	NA	TGTGCCAGCAGCTCGGGGGTAGAGGCGGGGGGCTACGAGCAGTACTTC	CASSSGVEAGGYEQYF
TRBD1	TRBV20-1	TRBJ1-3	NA	TGCAGTGCTCTGGGGACAGACTCTGGAAACACCATATATTTT	CSALGTDSGNTIYF
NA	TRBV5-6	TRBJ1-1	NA	TGTGCCAGCAGCTCTTACCCAGGAGGAGAAGCTTTCTTT	CASSSYPGGEAFF
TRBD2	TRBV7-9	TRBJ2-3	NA	TGTGCCAGCAGTTTTCCCCTACTAGCGGTGAGAAGCACAGATACGCAGTATTTT	CASSFPLLAVRSTDTQYF
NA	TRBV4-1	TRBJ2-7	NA	TGCGCCAGCAGCCAAGTGCACAGCTCCTACGAGCAGTACTTC	CASSQVHSSYEQYF
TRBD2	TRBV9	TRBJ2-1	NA	TGTGCCAGCAGTGCGGCGGCGGGAGGGTTCTACAATGAGCAGTTCTTC	CASSAAAGGFYNEQFF
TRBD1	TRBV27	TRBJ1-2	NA	TGTGCCAGCAGTACCGAAGGGGGCTCGGGCTATGGCTACACCTTC	CASSTEGGSGYGYTF
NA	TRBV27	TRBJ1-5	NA	TGTGCCAGCAGTCCGCTACAGAATAGCAATCAGCCCCAGCATTTT	CASSPLQNSNQPQHF
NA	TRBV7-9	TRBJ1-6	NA	TGTGCCAGCCAGACAGAAGATAATTCACCCCTCCACTTT	CASQTEDNSPLHF
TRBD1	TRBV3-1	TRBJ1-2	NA	TGTGCCAGCAGCCAAGAGCCTCCCGGGACAGTCTATGGCTACACCTTC	CASSQEPPGTVYGYTF
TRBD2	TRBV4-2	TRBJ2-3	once	TGTGCCAGCAGCCAAGAACGGGGGGACCCGCAGTATTTT	CASSQERGDPQYF
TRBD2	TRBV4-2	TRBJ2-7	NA	TGTGCCAGCAGCCAAGATCTGGGGACTAGCTACGAGCAGTACTTC	CASSQDLGTSYEQYF
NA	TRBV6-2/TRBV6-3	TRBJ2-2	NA	TGTGCCAGCACCCGGCTATCCGGCAGCACCGGGGAGCTGTTTTTT	CASTRLSGSTGELFF